The 9 T cell receptor beta chains listed next were all sequenced from one sample in a study of T-cell reconstitution after alpha-beta-depleted transplantation in children. The TCRbeta library incorporated unique molecular identifiers. MiXCR was run by TCRdb on the PCR reads, yielding one entry per CDR3 protein. The profile shows almost 600,000 distinct CDR3 sequences, 27% of them singletons. The source was PBMCs, collected before TCRalphabeta/CD19-depleted stem cell transplant. Receptor source: a boy in the first two years of life with Wiskott-Aldrich syndrome, due to receive a stem cell transplant.

This clonotype was recorded many times. The rearrangement joins TRBV5-1 to TRBJ2-5, with D perhaps being TRBD1 or TRBD2 (5 bases each). Trimming stripped 5 bases from V and 5 bases from J, with 13 bases between. The CDR3 loop spans 13 amino acids. Germline V gene data show CDR1 as SGHRS and CDR2 as YFSETQ. The CDR3 nucleotides are TGCGCCAGCAGTTCGGGGCCGAGGGAGACCCAGTACTTC. Amino acid sequence: CASSSGPRETQYF. Variable domain in full (rest from reference TRBV5-1 and TRBJ2-5): KAGVTQTPRYLIKTRGQQVTLSCSPISGHRSVSWYQQTPGQGLQFLFEYFSETQRNKGNFPGRFSGRQFSNSRSEMNVSTLELGDSALYLCASSSGPRETQYFGPGTRLLVL.

This clonotype was detected only a few times. The chain is built from TRBV6-5 and TRBJ2-1, with TRBD1 identical over 7 bases. The J segment lost 13 bases and the V segment lost 6 bases, leaving 9 bases of the junction unmatched. The germline gives CDR1 MNHEY, CDR2 SVGAGI. The CDR3 runs to 12 residues. The CDR3 DNA is TGTGCCAGCAGGCACTCTGGGGACAGACAGTTCTTC. Translated, it gives CASRHSGDRQFF.

This clonotype was recorded a few times. The rearrangement links TRBV5-8 to TRBJ1-5; 8 positions agree with TRBD1. This CDR3 comprises 15 residues. J lost 6 bases, V lost 0 bases, and 5 bases had no gene match. Germline lookup yields CDR1 SGHTS and CDR2 YDEGEE. CDR3 region: CASSLGAGGGQPQHF. The CDR3 DNA follows: TGTGCCAGCAGCTTGGGGGCAGGGGGCGGTCAGCCCCAGCATTTT.

CDR3 in amino acids: CASSLLGLAGQETQYF. The CDR3 nucleotides read TGTGCCAGCAGCTTACTAGGACTAGCGGGCCAAGAGACCCAGTACTTC. This chain connects TRBV11-2 to TRBJ2-5; 11 bases map to TRBD2. The CDR3 length is 16 residues. Trimming removed 2 bases from V and 1 base from J; junction bases left unmatched: 3. Germline CDR1 and CDR2: SGHAT and FQNNGV.

This clonotype was counted a few times. V usage is TRBV5-1 and J usage is TRBJ2-7; possibly TRBD1 for D (5 bases). Deletions cut 0 bases from V and 2 bases from J, with 12 bases between. Germline-derived CDR1 and CDR2 are SGHRS and YFSETQ. The CDR3 runs 15 residues. CDR3 sequence: CASSLGQLGPYEQYF. The CDR3 DNA reads TGCGCCAGCAGCTTGGGACAGCTAGGCCCCTACGAGCAGTACTTC.

The CDR3 nucleotides are TGCAGTGCTAGGGACTACTACGAGCAGTACTTC. Translated, it gives CSARDYYEQYF. The chain uses TRBV20-1 and TRBJ2-7; D is perhaps TRBD2 (6 bases). Between the trimmed V and J ends, which lost 3 bases and 3 bases, there was a span of 6 bases. Looked up from germline, CDR1 is DFQATT and CDR2 is SNEGSKA (reference sequence). The CDR3 spans 11 residues.

This clonotype appeared a few times. The gene calls are TRBV20-1 and TRBJ2-1; D perhaps matches TRBD2 (5 bases). The CDR3 runs to 13 residues. V dropped 0 bases and J dropped 8 bases, with 11 bases sitting between them. Germline V CDR1 and CDR2: DFQATT, SNEGSKA (reference sequence). CDR3 protein: CSARDLAGDEQFF. CDR3 DNA: TGCAGTGCTAGAGACCTAGCTGGCGATGAGCAGTTCTTC.

The V gene is TRBV20-1, the J gene TRBJ2-7; 12 bases line up with TRBD2. This CDR3 contains 14 residues. Germline V gene sequence: CDR1 DFQATT, CDR2 SNEGSKA (reference sequence). V lost 3 bases, J lost 6 bases, and 6 bases stayed unmatched. The CDR3 loop reads CSASHGLAGSEQYF. The CDR3 nucleotides read TGCAGTGCTAGTCACGGACTAGCGGGATCCGAGCAGTACTTC.

J is TRBJ2-7 and V is TRBV3-1; 8 bases fit TRBD2. The junction had 2 bases not matched to a gene; V was cut back by 4 bases and J by 3 bases. CDR3 size: 13 residues. The germline V gene has CDR1 LGHDT and CDR2 YNNKEL (reference sequence). CDR3 amino acids: CASSPTSGYEQYF. The CDR3 nucleotides read TGTGCCAGCAGCCCCACTAGCGGCTACGAGCAGTACTTC.